These 8 T cell receptor beta chains came from one sample sequenced in a study of response to subunit inactivated influenza vaccine. TCRdb passed the RT-PCR reads through MiXCR, listing each CDR3 protein once. Of more than 400,000 distinct CDR3 sequences listed, approximately 10% were seen once; the top ten hold approximately 12%. The sequences come from PBMCs from blood, collected around seven weeks after vaccination. The receptors originated from a man aged 50 to 60 who received an inactivated influenza vaccine.

The chain is built from TRBV6-1 and TRBJ1-6; possible D gene TRBD1, 5 bases. V was shortened by 0 bases and J by 9 bases, with 12 bases between the two germline ends. The CDR3 consists of 15 residues. The germline V gene encodes CDR1 MNHNS and CDR2 SASEGT. CDR3 in amino acids: CASSEADSAGSPLHF. The CDR3 nucleotides read TGTGCCAGCAGTGAAGCTGACAGTGCCGGTTCACCCCTCCACTTT.

The chain combines TRBV28 with TRBJ2-5; D is uncertain. The CDR3 loop spans 13 amino acids. CDR1 and CDR2 from the germline V gene are MDHEN and SYDVKM. The V end was cut by 3 bases, the J end by 4 bases, with 9 bases between. CDR3 region: CASSFFQTETQYF. CDR3 DNA sequence: TGTGCCAGCAGTTTTTTCCAGACAGAGACCCAGTACTTC.

This clonotype was seen repeatedly, ten times or more. The chain joins TRBV27 to TRBJ2-3; D not certain. The V and J ends lost 6 bases and 5 bases respectively, with 9 bases between them. The CDR3 totals 12 residues. Germline values: CDR1 MNHEY, CDR2 SMNVEV (reference sequence). The CDR3, as DNA: TGTGCCAGCAGCTTGGGGTTAGATACGCAGTATTTT. Its translation: CASSLGLDTQYF.

The V and J genes are TRBV5-1 and TRBJ2-1; 7 nucleotides align to TRBD2. Germline CDR1 reads SGHRS; CDR2 reads YFSETQ. The CDR3 sequence is 15 residues long. V gave up 6 bases and J gave up 0 bases; unmatched junction bases: 6. This chain's CDR3 is CASTLGGSSYNEQFF. DNA of the CDR3: TGCGCCAGCACGCTCGGGGGGAGCTCCTACAATGAGCAGTTCTTC. Filled out from reference TRBV5-1 and TRBJ2-1, the complete variable domain reads KAGVTQTPRYLIKTRGQQVTLSCSPISGHRSVSWYQQTPGQGLQFLFEYFSETQRNKGNFPGRFSGRQFSNSRSEMNVSTLELGDSALYLCASTLGGSSYNEQFFGPGTRLTVL.

The CDR3 reads CASSFGLAGAGLSTDTQYF. The CDR3, as DNA: TGTGCCAGCAGCTTCGGACTAGCGGGTGCCGGGCTTAGCACAGATACGCAGTATTTT. V gene TRBV5-4 combines with J gene TRBJ2-3; the match to TRBD2 covers 11 bases. The length of the CDR3 is 19 residues. Germline CDR1 reads SGHNT; CDR2 reads YYREEE (reference sequence). J lost 0 bases, V lost 2 bases, and 11 bases had no gene match.

This clonotype was detected ten times or more. The gene calls are TRBV5-8 and TRBJ2-3; maybe TRBD1 (6 bases). Per germline, CDR1 SGHTS and CDR2 YDEGEE. The CDR3 covers 13 residues. The V gene lost 0 bases and the J gene lost 6 bases, with 8 bases spanning the gap. CDR3 amino acids: CASSLVDRDTQYF. The CDR3 region has the DNA TGTGCCAGCAGCTTGGTCGACAGGGATACGCAGTATTTT.

With respect to this clonotype: This could be a read error, since a much larger clone is one nucleotide away. V gene TRBV12-3 or TRBV12-4 combines with J gene TRBJ2-3; D possibly uses TRBD1 or TRBD2 (5 bases each). CDR3 length: 12 residues. The CDR3 loop reads CSSSSQGPGQYF. The CDR3 nucleotides are TGTTCCAGCAGTTCCCAGGGACCTGGGCAGTATTTT.

This clonotype was recorded a few times. The V call is TRBV6-5, the J call TRBJ2-7; TRBD1 matches at 7 bases. The CDR3 extends over 15 amino acids. Germline values: CDR1 MNHEY, CDR2 SVGAGI. V lost 0 bases to trimming and J lost 6 bases; unmatched junction nucleotides: 8. This chain's CDR3 is CASSYSQGPGGEQYF. The CDR3, as DNA: TGTGCCAGCAGTTACTCACAGGGGCCTGGTGGCGAGCAGTACTTC.